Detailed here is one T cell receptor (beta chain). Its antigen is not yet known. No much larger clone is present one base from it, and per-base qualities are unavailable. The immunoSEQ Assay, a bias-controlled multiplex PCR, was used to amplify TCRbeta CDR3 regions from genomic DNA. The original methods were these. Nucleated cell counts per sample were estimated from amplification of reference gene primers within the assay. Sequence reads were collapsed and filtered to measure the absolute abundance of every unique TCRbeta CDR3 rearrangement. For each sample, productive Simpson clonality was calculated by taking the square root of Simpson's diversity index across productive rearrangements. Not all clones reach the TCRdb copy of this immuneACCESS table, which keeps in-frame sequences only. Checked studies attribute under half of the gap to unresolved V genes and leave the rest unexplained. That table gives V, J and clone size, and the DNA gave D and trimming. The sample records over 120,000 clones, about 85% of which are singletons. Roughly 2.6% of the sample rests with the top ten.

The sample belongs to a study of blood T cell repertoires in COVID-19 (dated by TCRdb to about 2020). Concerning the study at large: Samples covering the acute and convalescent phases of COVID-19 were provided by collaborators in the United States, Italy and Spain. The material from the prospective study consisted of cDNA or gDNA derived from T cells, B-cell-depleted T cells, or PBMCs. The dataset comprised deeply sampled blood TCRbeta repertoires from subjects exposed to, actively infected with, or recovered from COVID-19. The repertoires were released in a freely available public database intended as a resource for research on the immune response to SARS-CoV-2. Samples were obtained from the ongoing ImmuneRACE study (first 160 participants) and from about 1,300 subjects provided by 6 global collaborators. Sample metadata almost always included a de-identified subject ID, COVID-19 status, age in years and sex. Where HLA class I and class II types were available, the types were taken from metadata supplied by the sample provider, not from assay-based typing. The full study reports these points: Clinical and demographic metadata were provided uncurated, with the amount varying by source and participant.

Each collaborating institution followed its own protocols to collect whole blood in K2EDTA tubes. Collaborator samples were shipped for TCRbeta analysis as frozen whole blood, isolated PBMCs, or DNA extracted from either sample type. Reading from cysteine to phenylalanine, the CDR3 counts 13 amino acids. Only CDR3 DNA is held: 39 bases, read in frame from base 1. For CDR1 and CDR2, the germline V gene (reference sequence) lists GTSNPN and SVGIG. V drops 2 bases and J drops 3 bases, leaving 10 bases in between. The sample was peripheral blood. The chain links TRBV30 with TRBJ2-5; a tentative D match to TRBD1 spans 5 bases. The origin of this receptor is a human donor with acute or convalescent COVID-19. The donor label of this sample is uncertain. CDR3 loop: CAWSRAREETQYF. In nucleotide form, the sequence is TGTGCCTGGAGTCGCGCCAGGGAAGAGACCCAGTACTTC. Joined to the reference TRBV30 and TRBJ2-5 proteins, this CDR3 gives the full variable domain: SQTIHQWPATLVQPVGSPLSLECTVEGTSNPNLYWYRQAAGRGLQLLFYSVGIGQISSEVPQNLSASRPQDRQFILSSKKLLLSDSGFYLCAWSRAREETQYFGPGTRLLVL.